Sequencing of this T cell receptor (beta chain) was carried out in a study of Graves' ophthalmopathy and Graves' hyperthyroidism. Scientists amplified the TCR beta CDR3 regions from RNA transcripts. First-round RT-PCR with HTBI primers preceded a second-round multiplex PCR. TCRdb passed the multiplex PCR reads through MiXCR, listing each CDR3 protein once. Counted here are almost 750,000 distinct CDR3 sequences, around 40% occurring once; the ten biggest clones make up 40% to 45%. The CDR3 spans 14 residues. Trimming took 6 bases from V and 1 from J, leaving 16 bases between them. Per germline, CDR1 DFQATT and CDR2 SNEGSKA (reference sequence). Other autoimmune disease, uncontrolled infection, pregnancy and lactation led to exclusion.

The sequenced sample consisted of peripheral blood. V is TRBV20-1 and J is TRBJ2-7; D might be TRBD1 or TRBD2, each matching 5 bases. The receptor comes from an adult man with Graves' ophthalmopathy. The CDR3 sequence is CSALLGDFSYEQYF. DNA for the CDR3: TGCAGTGCCCTCTTGGGGGATTTTTCCTACGAGCAGTACTTC.